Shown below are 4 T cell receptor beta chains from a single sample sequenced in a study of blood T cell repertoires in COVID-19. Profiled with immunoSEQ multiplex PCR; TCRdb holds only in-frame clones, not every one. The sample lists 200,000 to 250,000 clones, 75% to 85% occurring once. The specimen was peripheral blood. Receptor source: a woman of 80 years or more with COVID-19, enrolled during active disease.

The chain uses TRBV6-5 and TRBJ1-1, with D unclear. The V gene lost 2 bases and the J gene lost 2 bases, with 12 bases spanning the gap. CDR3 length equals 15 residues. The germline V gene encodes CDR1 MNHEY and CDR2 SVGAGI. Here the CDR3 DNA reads TGTGCCAGCAGTTACAAAGGAGTAAGAAACACTGAAGCTTTCTTT. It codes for CASSYKGVRNTEAFF.

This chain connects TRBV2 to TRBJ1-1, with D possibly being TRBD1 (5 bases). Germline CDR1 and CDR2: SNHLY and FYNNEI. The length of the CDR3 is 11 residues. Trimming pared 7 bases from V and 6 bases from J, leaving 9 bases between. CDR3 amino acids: CASNRGPEAFF. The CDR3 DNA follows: TGTGCCAGCAATAGGGGCCCTGAAGCTTTCTTT.

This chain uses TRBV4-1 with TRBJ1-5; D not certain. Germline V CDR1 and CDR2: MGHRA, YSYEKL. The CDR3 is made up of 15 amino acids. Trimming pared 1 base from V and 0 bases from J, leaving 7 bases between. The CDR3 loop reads CASSQAQYSNQPQHF. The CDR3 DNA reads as TGCGCCAGCAGCCAAGCCCAGTATAGCAATCAGCCCCAGCATTTT.

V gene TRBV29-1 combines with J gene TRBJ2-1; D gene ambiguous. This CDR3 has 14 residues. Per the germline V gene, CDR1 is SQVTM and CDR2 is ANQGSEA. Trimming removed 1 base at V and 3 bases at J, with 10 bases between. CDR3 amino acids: CSVEVGTNYNEQFF. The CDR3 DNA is TGCAGCGTTGAAGTAGGTACTAACTACAATGAGCAGTTCTTC.